This TCR beta chain derives from a study of T-cell memory formation after mild COVID-19. Study-level results: Clones that contracted from day 15 to 85 were balanced CD4/CD8, while later expanders leaned CD4+. There were some responding clones in pre-infection memory, which suggested that cross-reactive memory had joined. Nothing showed for sure that second-wave clones peaking on day 37 were SARS-CoV-2 specific.

The length of the CDR3 is 13 residues. The junction had 7 bases not matched to a gene; V was cut back by 5 bases and J by 7 bases. Germline CDR1 is DFQATT and CDR2 is SNEGSKA (reference sequence). Researchers used 5'RACE with constant-segment primers to make TCR alpha and TCR beta cDNA libraries that carry sample barcodes and UMIs. TCRdb itself ran the 5' RACE reads through MiXCR, one entry per CDR3 protein. In the table there are roughly 310,000 distinct CDR3 sequences, more than 15% of which are singletons. This clonotype was observed at least ten times. Its target is unknown. The rearrangement uses TRBV20-1 and TRBJ2-3, with 9 bases identical to TRBD2. Specimen: PBMCs or a T cell subset sorted from them (not recorded which). This clonotype was sampled from a man in his late teens or twenties who had mild COVID-19 (a few samples of this study predate the infection). Cell type and time point are not known. The CDR3 loop reads CSAVGGGANTQYF. The CDR3 nucleotides read TGCAGTGCTGTAGGCGGGGGGGCAAATACGCAGTATTTT.